This T cell receptor (beta chain) was retrieved from a study of neurological immune-mediated disorders. The CDR3 covers 16 residues. The ends were cut back, 6 bases at V and 1 base at J, with 18 bases in the middle. Germline CDR1 is MDHEN and CDR2 is SYDVKM. The cDNA was generated by 5'RACE with 10-nucleotide random UMIs. TCRdb re-derived calls from the 5' RACE reads in MiXCR, one entry per CDR3 protein. The table includes around 62,000 distinct CDR3 sequences, 3.5% to 5% detected once. Ten or more counts support this clonotype. The V gene is TRBV28, the J gene TRBJ2-5; no clear D. The TCR originated in a man aged 50-59 years with multiple sclerosis. The sample consisted of PBMCs. Here the CDR3 reads CASRMDSPRAQETQYF. The CDR3 coding sequence is TGTGCCAGCAGGATGGATAGTCCCCGGGCCCAAGAGACCCAGTACTTC. Supplemented by reference TRBV28 and TRBJ2-5, the full variable domain reads DVKVTQSSRYLVKRTGEKVFLECVQDMDHENMFWYRQDPGLGLRLIYFSYDVKMKEKGDIPEGYSVSREKKERFSLILESASTNQTSMYLCASRMDSPRAQETQYFGPGTRLLVL.